The rows below give T cell receptor beta chains drawn from one sample of a study of T-cell memory formation after mild COVID-19. A single record per CDR3 protein comes from TCRdb applying MiXCR to the 5' RACE reads. The sample holds about 140,000 distinct CDR3 sequences, 13% to 15% seen once. The sample taken for sequencing was PBMCs or a T cell subset sorted from them (not recorded which). The receptor source for this set is an adult woman who had mild COVID-19 (a few samples of this study predate the infection). Cell type and time point are not known. CDR3s include the opening cysteine and the closing phenylalanine or tryptophan. The D gene is left open where the match is weak. Part of the rows lack a size; the others show once, few, many or a class for expanded clones.

clone_size | d_call | j_call | v_call | cdr3_aa | cdr3_nt
few | NA | TRBJ1-2 | TRBV27 | CASAASALAIYGYTF | TGTGCCAGCGCGGCCTCCGCTCTTGCTATCTATGGCTACACCTTC
many | TRBD2 | TRBJ2-1 | TRBV25-1 | CATMGCRLAGVCEQFF | TGTGCCACCATGGGGTGCCGACTAGCGGGAGTCTGTGAGCAGTTCTTC
NA | TRBD1 | TRBJ1-1 | TRBV13 | CASSFPTGVAEAFF | TGTGCCAGCAGCTTCCCAACAGGGGTCGCTGAAGCTTTCTTT
NA | NA | TRBJ2-3 | TRBV6-5 | CASGSGMNTDTQYF | TGTGCCAGCGGTTCCGGCATGAACACAGATACGCAGTATTTT
NA | TRBD1 | TRBJ1-5 | TRBV15 | CATSMTGNGQPQHF | TGTGCCACCAGCATGACAGGGAATGGCCAGCCCCAGCATTTT
few | NA | TRBJ2-7 | TRBV4-3 | CASSQVAAPYYEQYF | TGCGCCAGCAGCCAAGTAGCAGCACCTTACTACGAGCAGTACTTC
NA | NA | TRBJ1-1 | TRBV12-3/TRBV12-4 | CASIYRGGASDTEAFF | TGTGCCAGCATTTACCGCGGCGGGGCTTCGGACACTGAAGCTTTCTTT
NA | TRBD2 | TRBJ2-3 | TRBV6-2/TRBV6-3 | CASSVAGATDTQYF | TGTGCCAGCAGTGTAGCGGGAGCAACAGATACGCAGTATTTT
many | NA | TRBJ2-1 | TRBV3-1 | CASSQETGEQFF | TGTGCCAGCAGCCAGGAAACAGGGGAGCAGTTCTTC
few | NA | TRBJ2-1 | TRBV9 | CASSVDRHEQFF | TGTGCCAGCAGCGTTGACAGACATGAGCAGTTCTTC
few | NA | TRBJ2-7 | TRBV9 | CASSVFDSFSEQYF | TGTGCCAGCAGCGTATTTGACTCCTTCAGCGAGCAGTACTTC
once | NA | TRBJ1-6 | TRBV6-1 | CASSDPGLSYNSPLHF | TGTGCCAGCAGTGATCCGGGGTTATCCTATAATTCACCCCTCCACTTT
few | NA | TRBJ1-1 | TRBV2 | CASSEGLSDTEAFF | TGTGCCAGCAGTGAGGGATTGTCGGACACTGAAGCTTTCTTT
few | NA | TRBJ2-7 | TRBV6-2/TRBV6-3 | CASLPGQWGSYEQYF | TGTGCCAGCCTACCGGGACAATGGGGCTCCTACGAGCAGTACTTC
few | TRBD2 | TRBJ2-3 | TRBV7-7 | CASSFRGRAIDTQYF | TGTGCTAGCAGCTTTCGCGGGAGGGCCATAGATACGCAGTATTTT
few | NA | TRBJ2-7 | TRBV4-1 | CASSQGENYEQYF | TGCGCCAGCAGCCAGGGGGAGAACTACGAGCAGTACTTC
once | NA | TRBJ1-2 | TRBV13 | CASSFGRVEGYTF | TGTGCCAGCAGCTTCGGGAGAGTGGAAGGCTACACCTTC
NA | TRBD2 | TRBJ2-1 | TRBV7-9 | CASSPGGLANEQFF | TGTGCCAGCAGCCCCGGAGGACTAGCAAATGAGCAGTTCTTC
NA | NA | TRBJ1-6 | TRBV7-9 | CAGSGGSYNSPLHF | TGTGCCGGATCTGGGGGATCCTATAATTCACCCCTCCACTTT
NA | NA | TRBJ1-5 | TRBV9 | CASSEEGHGNQPQHF | TGTGCCAGCAGCGAGGAGGGTCATGGCAATCAGCCCCAGCATTTT
few | TRBD1 | TRBJ1-6 | TRBV4-1 | CASSHPRGKMNSPLHF | TGCGCCAGCAGCCACCCCAGGGGGAAAATGAATTCACCCCTCCACTTT
once | NA | TRBJ1-1 | TRBV5-4 | CASSLDYDREAFF | TGTGCCAGCAGCTTGGATTACGACAGGGAAGCTTTCTTT
few | TRBD1 | TRBJ2-3 | TRBV5-4 | CASSLGTGGPDTQYF | TGTGCCAGCAGCTTGGGGACAGGGGGCCCAGATACGCAGTATTTT
NA | TRBD1 | TRBJ2-2 | TRBV19 | CASSIRDSRNTGELFF | TGTGCCAGTAGTATCAGGGACAGCCGCAACACCGGGGAGCTGTTTTTT
few | NA | TRBJ1-2 | TRBV29-1 | CTSGGDGYTF | TGCACCTCCGGGGGCGATGGCTACACCTTC
NA | TRBD1 | TRBJ1-1 | TRBV12-3/TRBV12-4 | CASSTGTGVPEAFF | TGTGCCAGCAGTACAGGGACAGGGGTCCCCGAAGCTTTCTTT
many | TRBD2 | TRBJ2-5 | TRBV12-3/TRBV12-4 | CASSSVGGMETQYF | TGTGCCAGCAGTTCGGTCGGGGGGATGGAGACCCAGTACTTC
few | NA | TRBJ2-1 | TRBV7-2 | CASSPGQQYLYNEQFF | TGTGCCAGCAGCCCCGGACAGCAATACCTCTACAATGAGCAGTTCTTC
NA | TRBD2 | TRBJ2-1 | TRBV5-6 | CASSPTSGSQNEQFF | TGTGCCAGCAGCCCAACTAGCGGGAGTCAGAATGAGCAGTTCTTC
few | TRBD2 | TRBJ2-1 | TRBV4-2 | CASSQDWTSGTQFF | TGTGCCAGCAGCCAAGATTGGACTAGCGGGACACAGTTCTTC
NA | TRBD1 | TRBJ2-7 | TRBV7-8 | CASSYGTGGPIEQYF | TGTGCCAGCAGCTACGGGACAGGGGGCCCGATCGAGCAGTACTTC
NA | NA | TRBJ2-2 | TRBV13 | CASSLAEDTGELFF | TGTGCCAGCAGCTTAGCGGAGGACACCGGGGAGCTGTTTTTT
few | TRBD1 | TRBJ2-5 | TRBV7-8 | CASSPVRGQGYGTQYF | TGTGCCAGCAGCCCTGTCCGGGGACAGGGTTACGGGACCCAGTACTTC
few | TRBD1 | TRBJ2-7 | TRBV5-6 | CASSTGQGDWYEQYF | TGTGCCAGCAGCACAGGACAGGGGGACTGGTACGAGCAGTACTTC
many | NA | TRBJ2-3 | TRBV4-1 | CASSQAGAYTDTQYF | TGCGCCAGCAGCCAAGCGGGGGCGTACACAGATACGCAGTATTTT
NA | NA | TRBJ1-5 | TRBV5-1 | CASSLGGGGGNQPQHF | TGCGCCAGCAGCTTAGGAGGTGGAGGTGGCAATCAGCCCCAGCATTTT
NA | NA | TRBJ2-7 | TRBV13 | CASSLIDRYGDEQYF | TGTGCCAGCAGCTTGATCGACCGTTACGGGGACGAGCAGTACTTC
NA | NA | TRBJ2-1 | TRBV11-2 | CASSLGVVWGSLYNEQFF | TGTGCCAGCAGCTTAGGGGTGGTTTGGGGATCCCTCTACAATGAGCAGTTCTTC
many | NA | TRBJ1-5 | TRBV20-1 | CSAQHGTRLGNQPQHF | TGCAGTGCTCAGCACGGGACAAGGCTCGGCAATCAGCCCCAGCATTTT
few | NA | TRBJ2-3 | TRBV21-1 | CASSKEGLAGSTDTQYF | TGTGCCAGCAGCAAAGAAGGACTAGCGGGGAGCACAGATACGCAGTATTTT
NA | NA | TRBJ1-3 | TRBV29-1 | CSVEDPHTAGNTIYF | TGCAGCGTTGAAGATCCCCACACGGCTGGAAACACCATATATTTT
NA | NA | TRBJ2-2 | TRBV25-1 | CASRQGDGELFF | TGTGCCAGCAGACAGGGTGACGGGGAGCTGTTTTTT
many | NA | TRBJ2-1 | TRBV5-1 | CASSLVGDTVIYNEQFF | TGCGCCAGCAGCTTGGTTGGGGACACCGTAATCTACAATGAGCAGTTCTTC
NA | NA | TRBJ1-4 | TRBV24-1 | CATSEGLNEKLFF | TGTGCCACCAGTGAAGGACTGAATGAAAAACTGTTTTTT
few | NA | TRBJ2-1 | TRBV6-5 | CASSYGGNYNEQFF | TGTGCCAGCAGTTACGGGGGGAACTACAATGAGCAGTTCTTC
NA | TRBD2 | TRBJ2-1 | TRBV5-1 | CASSFRGSSGDYNEQFF | TGCGCCAGCAGCTTCCGCGGATCTAGCGGGGACTACAATGAGCAGTTCTTC
many | NA | TRBJ2-7 | TRBV5-1 | CASSLEGSPYEQYF | TGCGCCAGCAGCTTGGAAGGTAGCCCCTACGAGCAGTACTTC
NA | NA | TRBJ1-1 | TRBV7-2 | CASSLSNSGTEAFF | TGTGCCAGCAGCTTATCCAATTCCGGCACTGAAGCTTTCTTT
few | NA | TRBJ2-2 | TRBV24-1 | CATSDFGQGELFF | TGTGCCACCAGTGATTTTGGACAGGGGGAGCTGTTTTTT
few | NA | TRBJ1-4 | TRBV20-1 | CSIPSGTYNEKLFF | TGCAGTATCCCCTCCGGAACCTATAATGAAAAACTGTTTTTT
many | TRBD1 | TRBJ2-1 | TRBV11-1 | CASSTGTDYNEQFF | TGTGCCAGCAGCACCGGGACAGACTACAATGAGCAGTTCTTC
few | NA | TRBJ1-4 | TRBV4-1 | CASSQDPGHVKEKLFF | TGCGCCAGCAGCCAAGATCCAGGGCACGTTAAAGAAAAACTGTTTTTT
NA | NA | TRBJ2-3 | TRBV25-1 | CASRSPPGLITDTQYF | TGTGCCAGCAGAAGCCCTCCGGGACTTATCACAGATACGCAGTATTTT
NA | NA | TRBJ2-3 | TRBV18 | CASSFRASTDTQYF | TGTGCCAGCTCATTCCGGGCTAGCACAGATACGCAGTATTTT
few | NA | TRBJ2-1 | TRBV6-5 | CASSSPQSNEQFF | TGTGCCAGCAGTTCCCCCCAGTCTAATGAGCAGTTCTTC
few | NA | TRBJ1-2 | TRBV6-5 | CARSYSGAGDGYTF | TGTGCCCGCAGTTATTCAGGGGCAGGGGATGGCTACACCTTC
many | TRBD1 | TRBJ2-3 | TRBV5-1 | CASSAGQGSFGGPDTQYF | TGCGCCAGCAGCGCGGGACAGGGTTCTTTTGGTGGCCCAGATACGCAGTATTTT
NA | TRBD2 | TRBJ2-3 | TRBV12-3/TRBV12-4 | CASSLRTSGRAGRVWDTQYF | TGTGCCAGCAGTTTACGGACTAGCGGGAGGGCCGGGCGAGTATGGGATACGCAGTATTTT
NA | NA | TRBJ1-2 | TRBV24-1 | CATSDRVGQNHYGYTF | TGTGCCACCAGTGACCGGGTAGGGCAGAACCACTATGGCTACACCTTC